This T cell receptor (beta chain) was documented in a study of T cell responses to AZD1222 COVID-19 vaccine (dated by TCRdb to 2020 to 2022). For the study in its entirety: A total of about 230 trial participants underwent TCR sequencing, of whom 207 received two doses of AZD1222 and approximately 25 received two doses of the MenACWY control vaccine. Enrollment into the trials was organized by age into subgroups of 18-55, 56-69 and 70-plus years, and those subgroups contained roughly 150, 30 and 60 TCR-sequenced participants, respectively.

What this sample's time point label stands for: about 28 days (+/-7) after the second vaccine dose. AZD1222 recipients given second doses at about 4 weeks or at about 12 weeks were pooled, since spike-specific TCR depth and breadth were not found to differ between the two schedules. Samples from vaccinated people were obtained from the UK trials COV001 and COV002, which included a single-blind randomized controlled phase 2/3 trial of AZD1222 (ChAdOx1 nCoV-19) in healthy adults. For TCRbeta chain sequencing, PBMC samples were collected from trial participants at day 0 and at day 28 after the second dose. General conclusions and limits of the study: In the small 56-69-year group, the increase in depth fell short of significance, most likely because of low power. After two AZD1222 doses, both the breadth and the depth of spike-specific TCRs were significantly higher than at day 0 and than in MenACWY recipients. Because no day 14 peak-response samples were available, the repertoires could be characterized only after the peak T cell response. Reportedly, close to half of the unique spike-specific TCRs recognized epitopes lying outside the regions that are mutated in the B.1.351 and B.1.1.7 variants. The whole spike protein was spanned by vaccine-associated CD4 TCRs, and dominant responses were seen in regions 160-218 and 743-854. Most participants were white British and females outnumbered males, and the authors suggested that clonal diversity may have been underestimated. Conclusions about previously exposed vaccinees are limited because only a handful of AZD1222 recipients were SARS-CoV-2 seropositive at baseline.

The CDR3 regions of human TCRbeta chains were subjected to immunosequencing. The original pipeline was this. TCRs in the repertoires were compared against a reference library of SARS-CoV-2-specific TCRs that had been generated with the MIRA antigen-specificity platform. Breadth meant the fraction of unique TCRs that were SARS-CoV-2-associated, whereas depth meant the fraction of total T cells that were SARS-CoV-2-associated. Each spike-specific TCR was assigned to its reactive spike region and to a CD4 or CD8 class using the MIRA data. Log10-transformed breadth and depth values were compared by one-way ANOVA with Sidak's multiple comparisons tests. TCRdb carries this immuneACCESS record with in-frame sequences only. Its versions omit some clonotypes, under half of them owing to an unresolved V gene in the studies checked, with the rest unexplained. The V and J calls and the clone size are those of that table, but D and trimming were determined from the DNA. The sample contains approximately 180,000 clones, 88% of them found a single time. The top ten hold roughly a quarter of the sample.

This clone appeared a few times. No antigen is known for it. No base-level quality is on record; no much larger clone is a single base apart. V was cut back by 0 bases and J by 4 bases, leaving a gap of 9 bases between them. Counted from cysteine to phenylalanine, this CDR3 has 14 amino acids. The sequence is cut down to CDR3 DNA, 42 bases in frame from base 1. CDR1 and CDR2 were assigned from the germline V gene as SGHAT and FQNNGV. The TCR was taken from an adult who received the AZD1222 COVID-19 vaccine. Recombination joined TRBV11-2 with TRBJ1-2, with the D gene not clear enough to name. The material sequenced was peripheral blood, taken 28 days after the second AZD1222 dose. In nucleotide form, the sequence is TGTGCCAGCAGCTTAGATCCGGCCGTCTATGGCTACACCTTC. The translation is CASSLDPAVYGYTF.